A single sample gave rise to the 28 T cell receptor beta chains below, sequenced in a study of beta chain features in type 1 diabetes. Expressed TCRB transcripts got sequenced, as all isolated RNA was reverse transcribed. TCRdb's table, derived via immunoSEQ multiplex PCR, lists solely in-frame clones and lacks some. The table shows roughly 610,000 clones, with roughly 16% occurring only once. Sequencing input: naive CD4+ T cells from blood. The receptors stem from a man between 18 and 29 years old in good health.

V and J are TRBV4-2 and TRBJ2-1, with D unresolved. Trimming cost V 6 bases and J 9 bases, with 12 bases left between them. This CDR3 is 12 amino acids long. Per germline, CDR1 LGHNA and CDR2 YNFKEQ. CDR3 nucleotide sequence: TGTGCCAGCAGAGCGAGTTTGGGTGAGCAGTTCTTC. Amino acids: CASRASLGEQFF.

This clone was seen only a few times. The CDR3 spells CASRSRDRGFTGELFF. In DNA form, the CDR3 reads TGTGCCAGTAGAAGCCGGGACAGGGGTTTCACCGGGGAGCTGTTTTTT. The rearrangement links TRBV19 to TRBJ2-2; 10 bases line up with TRBD1. Germline CDR1 LNHDA, CDR2 SQIVND (reference sequence). J was trimmed by 4 bases and V by 6 bases; bases with no gene match: 8. The CDR3 extends over 16 amino acids.

This clone has just a few counts. The rearrangement links TRBV6-4 to TRBJ2-1, with 9 positions matching TRBD1. Germline values: CDR1 MRHNA, CDR2 SNTAGT. This CDR3 comprises 16 residues. The J segment lost 9 bases and the V segment lost 5 bases, leaving 14 bases of the junction unmatched. In nucleotides, the CDR3 is TGTGCCAGCAGTCCCACGGCCGGGACAGGGTATCGTGAGCAGTTCTTC. Translating gives CASSPTAGTGYREQFF.

This chain uses TRBV28 with TRBJ2-7, with 9 bases matching TRBD1. The V gene end was trimmed by 11 bases and the J gene end by 1 base; junction bases not matched to a gene: 9. The CDR3 has 14 residues. Per germline, CDR1 MDHEN and CDR2 SYDVKM. The DNA of the CDR3 is TGTGCCTCTCGCGGGACAGGGTATTCCTACGAGCAGTACTTC. Translated, it gives CASRGTGYSYEQYF.

V is TRBV27 and J is TRBJ1-5; D possibly corresponds to TRBD1 (5 bases). Trimming removed 0 bases at V and 6 bases at J, with 9 bases between. The germline CDR1 and CDR2 sequences are MNHEY and SMNVEV (reference sequence). CDR3 length: 14 residues. Written as DNA, the CDR3 is TGTGCCAGCAGTTTATCGGGGCAGGGTCAGCCCCAGCATTTT. The encoded protein is CASSLSGQGQPQHF.

This chain links TRBV29-1 with TRBJ1-5, with D possibly being TRBD1 (5 bases). Germline CDR1 SQVTM, CDR2 ANQGSEA. Deletions cut 4 bases from V and 4 bases from J, with 11 bases between. There are 13 residues in the CDR3. CDR3 in DNA: TGCAGCGTTGCAAGCAGGGAAAATCAGCCCCAGCATTTT. Residues: CSVASRENQPQHF.

This clone has at least ten counts. The chain links TRBV28 to TRBJ2-4; TRBD1 matches 7 bases. Germline trimming cut 6 bases from V and 0 bases from J; bases unmatched to any gene: 5. This CDR3 has 15 residues. The germline V gene encodes CDR1 MDHEN and CDR2 SYDVKM. CDR3 in amino acids: CASRWGQLAKNIQYF. For the CDR3, the DNA is TGTGCCAGCAGGTGGGGACAGCTAGCCAAAAACATTCAGTACTTC.

The chain couples TRBV28 to TRBJ2-7, with D perhaps matching TRBD2 (5 bases). CDR3 length equals 15 residues. CDR1 and CDR2 from the germline V gene are MDHEN and SYDVKM. V lost 6 bases, J lost 0 bases, and 15 bases lay in between. DNA of the CDR3: TGTGCCAGCAGGACGAGCGGAGGATCCTCCTACGAGCAGTACTTC. Translation gives CASRTSGGSSYEQYF. The entire variable domain, with the rest obtained from reference TRBV28 and TRBJ2-7, is as follows: DVKVTQSSRYLVKRTGEKVFLECVQDMDHENMFWYRQDPGLGLRLIYFSYDVKMKEKGDIPEGYSVSREKKERFSLILESASTNQTSMYLCASRTSGGSSYEQYFGPGTRLTVT.

The V and J genes are TRBV7-2 and TRBJ2-7; D gene uncertain. Germline CDR1 and CDR2: SGHTA and FQGNSA. Deletions cut 6 bases from V and 2 bases from J, with 14 bases between. The CDR3 contains 14 residues. The CDR3 DNA reads as TGTGCCAGCAGTCGCGAGGCGATCCCCTACGAGCAGTACTTC. Encoded protein: CASSREAIPYEQYF.

The table lists this clone with a few counts. This chain links TRBV6-1 with TRBJ1-5; D unclear. Germline V lookup: CDR1 MNHNS, CDR2 SASEGT. V lost 2 bases to trimming and J lost 7 bases, with 3 bases between them. The CDR3 loop spans 11 amino acids. The CDR3 is CASSELQPQHF. Here the CDR3 DNA reads TGTGCCAGCAGTGAACTCCAGCCCCAGCATTTT.

The sample holds a few counts of this clone. Other DNA sequences in the sample encode the same CDR3. The J gene is TRBJ1-5, the V gene TRBV19; possibly TRBD1 for D (5 bases). The CDR3 is made up of 14 amino acids. V was clipped by 1 base and J by 2 bases, with 6 bases between them. Germline V CDR1 and CDR2: LNHDA, SQIVND (reference sequence). The CDR3, as DNA: TGTGCCAGTAGTATAGTGGGGGGCAATCAGCCCCAGCATTTT. It is translated as CASSIVGGNQPQHF. The entire variable domain, with the rest obtained from reference TRBV19 and TRBJ1-5, is as follows: DGGITQSPKYLFRKEGQNVTLSCEQNLNHDAMYWYRQDPGQGLRLIYYSQIVNDFQKGDIAEGYSVSREKKESFPLTVTSAQKNPTAFYLCASSIVGGNQPQHFGDGTRLSIL.

The chain joins TRBV29-1 to TRBJ2-7; 9 bases map to TRBD1. CDR1 is SQVTM, CDR2 ANQGSEA, per germline. The CDR3 is 13 residues long. The J segment lost 2 bases and the V segment lost 8 bases, leaving 7 bases of the junction unmatched. CDR3 protein: CSFARDRAYEQYF. The CDR3 nucleotides are TGCAGCTTTGCCCGGGACAGGGCCTACGAGCAGTACTTC.

This chain joins TRBV28 and TRBJ2-6; D is unresolved. Germline V gene lookup returns CDR1 MDHEN and CDR2 SYDVKM. V was cut by 6 bases and J by 3 bases, with 6 bases left in between. The CDR3 length is 13 residues. CDR3 sequence: CASRTSGANVLTF. CDR3 bases: TGTGCCAGCAGGACGAGTGGGGCCAACGTCCTGACTTTC. The complete variable domain, with remaining parts taken from reference TRBV28 and TRBJ2-6, reads DVKVTQSSRYLVKRTGEKVFLECVQDMDHENMFWYRQDPGLGLRLIYFSYDVKMKEKGDIPEGYSVSREKKERFSLILESASTNQTSMYLCASRTSGANVLTFGAGSRLTVL.

V usage is TRBV7-2 and J usage is TRBJ2-7, with 11 bases that match TRBD1. The CDR3 runs to 15 residues. CDR1 is SGHTA, CDR2 FQGNSA, per germline. Germline trimming cut 5 bases from V and 3 bases from J; bases unmatched to any gene: 6. CDR3 in DNA: TGTGCCAGCAGCCGCAGGACAGGGGGCGGCTACGAGCAGTACTTC. It encodes CASSRRTGGGYEQYF.

This clone was observed a few times. This chain links TRBV7-9 with TRBJ2-7, with 10 bases identical to TRBD1. Per the germline V gene, CDR1 is SEHNR and CDR2 is FQNEAQ (reference sequence). The CDR3 has 15 amino acids. The ends lost 5 bases at V and 1 base at J; junction bases unmatched: 5. The CDR3: CASSRDRGSSYEQYF. DNA for the CDR3: TGTGCCAGCAGCAGGGACAGGGGATCGTCCTACGAGCAGTACTTC.

The chain joins TRBV5-1 to TRBJ1-4; a possible D gene is TRBD1 (5 bases). This CDR3 region has 15 residues. Trimming removed 6 bases at V and 0 bases at J, with 12 bases between. Germline V CDR1 and CDR2: SGHRS, YFSETQ. CDR3 in DNA: TGCGCCAGCAACGACAGACCCGCAACTAATGAAAAACTGTTTTTT. Amino acids: CASNDRPATNEKLFF.

This chain links TRBV18 with TRBJ2-3; 8 bases are a match to TRBD2. The ends lost 3 bases at V and 3 bases at J; junction bases unmatched: 11. CDR3 length: 17 amino acids. From germline, CDR1 is KGHSH and CDR2 LQKENI. The CDR3 reads CASSPPRGGGPTDTQYF. The CDR3 DNA reads as TGTGCCAGCTCACCCCCCCGGGGCGGGGGGCCGACAGATACGCAGTATTTT.

The chain recombines TRBV11-2 with TRBJ2-1; D is ambiguous. V lost 0 bases, J lost 4 bases, and 10 bases lay in between. The CDR3 is 15 amino acids. Germline V gene data show CDR1 as SGHAT and CDR2 as FQNNGV. This CDR3 reads CASSLESTRYNEQFF. DNA of the CDR3: TGTGCCAGCAGCTTAGAGAGCACCCGATACAATGAGCAGTTCTTC.

This clone was seen a few times. The V call is TRBV4-1, the J call TRBJ2-3; 11 positions match TRBD2. This CDR3 has 16 residues. The ends lost 2 bases at V and 5 bases at J; junction bases unmatched: 6. Germline lookup yields CDR1 MGHRA and CDR2 YSYEKL. The CDR3 sequence is CASSQPTSGSRDTQYF. Here the CDR3 DNA reads TGCGCCAGCAGCCAACCCACTAGCGGGAGTCGAGATACGCAGTATTTT.

The chain couples TRBV11-1 to TRBJ2-3; TRBD2 agrees at 8 bases. The V gene's germline CDR1 is SGHAT and CDR2 FQDESV (reference sequence). The ends lost 5 bases at V and 1 base at J; junction bases unmatched: 2. The CDR3 contains 14 residues. The DNA of the CDR3 is TGTGCCAGCAGCGGACTAGCCCGCACAGATACGCAGTATTTT. This encodes CASSGLARTDTQYF.

This clone was observed a handful of times. The CDR3 is CATTSTTYGVQFF. CDR3 sequence (DNA): TGTGCCACTACTAGTACCACGTACGGCGTGCAGTTCTTC. This chain links TRBV10-3 with TRBJ2-1; D perhaps matches TRBD2 (5 bases). Germline V lookup: CDR1 ENHRY, CDR2 SYGVKD. The V and J ends lost 10 bases and 12 bases respectively, with 22 bases between them. This CDR3 is 13 amino acids long.

The chain employs TRBV9 and TRBJ2-3; D is tentatively TRBD1 or TRBD2 (6 bases each). The CDR3 runs 19 residues. Germline V gives CDR1 SGDLS, CDR2 YYNGEE. The V end lost 0 bases, the J end lost 1 base, and 21 bases lay between the germline ends. The CDR3 coding sequence is TGTGCCAGCAGCGTAGAGGAGACTAGGAGAGGGGGTGGCACAGATACGCAGTATTTT. Protein: CASSVEETRRGGGTDTQYF.

This clone has only a few counts. The chain carries TRBV5-4 and TRBJ2-5; weak D call: TRBD1 (6 bases). The CDR3 loop spans 14 amino acids. The V gene lost 0 bases and the J gene lost 3 bases, with 9 bases spanning the gap. Per the germline V gene, CDR1 is SGHNT and CDR2 is YYREEE (reference sequence). CDR3 nucleotides: TGTGCCAGCAGCTTGGGGAACAGGGAAGAGACCCAGTACTTC. Translated: CASSLGNREETQYF.

The chain uses TRBV21-1 and TRBJ1-5; the table's TRBD1 call for D was not verified on the DNA. TRBV21-1 is a pseudogene. The CDR3 sequence is 17 residues long. The CDR3 sequence: CASSNGQEQVSNQPQHF. CDR3 nucleotides: TGTGCCAGCAGTAATGGACAGGAACAAGTCAGCAATCAGCCCCAGCATTTT.

There are a few counts of this clone. The V and J genes are TRBV7-2 and TRBJ2-1; 10 nucleotides align to TRBD2. CDR3 length: 15 residues. The V gene end was trimmed by 5 bases and the J gene end by 4 bases; junction bases not matched to a gene: 5. CDR1 and CDR2 from the germline V gene are SGHTA and FQGNSA. CDR3 nucleotide sequence: TGTGCCAGCAGCCTGGGACTAGCGAGTTACAATGAGCAGTTCTTC. Encoded protein: CASSLGLASYNEQFF.

This sequence joins TRBV7-9 and TRBJ1-5; 7 nucleotides match TRBD1. Germline lookup yields CDR1 SEHNR and CDR2 FQNEAQ (reference sequence). This CDR3 has 14 amino acids. Losses at the gene ends were 6 bases for V and 3 bases for J; bases not matched to a gene: 5. CDR3 amino acids: CASRLTGDNQPQHF. The CDR3 region has the DNA TGTGCCAGCAGGCTAACAGGGGACAATCAGCCCCAGCATTTT.

This clone occurred a few times. The V and J genes are TRBV29-1 and TRBJ2-7, with 7 bases fitting TRBD2. Germline V gene lookup returns CDR1 SQVTM and CDR2 ANQGSEA. V was clipped by 6 bases and J by 0 bases; unmatched bases: 5. The CDR3 loop spans 13 amino acids. CDR3 amino acids: CSVKTGGSYEQYF. In nucleotides, the CDR3 is TGCAGCGTCAAGACGGGAGGCTCCTACGAGCAGTACTTC.

This clone was picked up a small number of times. This chain connects TRBV28 to TRBJ2-3; a weak D match, TRBD1 (5 bases). This CDR3 comprises 16 residues. Germline lookup yields CDR1 MDHEN and CDR2 SYDVKM. V lost 2 bases, J lost 5 bases, and 17 bases lay in between. DNA for the CDR3: TGTGCCAGCAGTTTAAAGGGGAAGGGTGGATTAGATACGCAGTATTTT. Translation gives CASSLKGKGGLDTQYF.